This T cell receptor beta chain was captured by sequencing in a study of blood T cell repertoires in COVID-19. This table comes from immunoSEQ multiplex PCR, and its TCRdb copy is limited to in-frame clones, with some not included. The data hold approximately 210,000 clones, with roughly 90% observed a single time. This CDR3 is 18 amino acids long. V trimming: 4 bases; J trimming: 13 bases; junction bases outside the gene matches: 20. CDR1 and CDR2 from the germline V gene are SGHDN and FVKESK. The TCR comes from a woman under 30 who had recovered from COVID-19. This rearrangement joins TRBV14 to TRBJ2-5, with 14 bases lining up with TRBD2. The source material was PBMCs or T cells enriched from blood (not recorded which). As DNA, the CDR3 is TGTGCCAGCAGCCTAACCGCCCTAAGATGGACTAGCGGGGGGCTTTTGTACTTC. As protein: CASSLTALRWTSGGLLYF.